This T cell receptor (beta chain) originates from a study of blood T cell repertoires in COVID-19. Trimming stripped 1 base from V and 1 base from J, with 11 bases between. The CDR3 sequence is 16 residues long. Germline-derived CDR1 and CDR2 are SGHVS and FQNEAQ. Data came from immunoSEQ multiplex PCR; TCRdb stores just in-frame clones and leaves some out. Among 150,000 or so clones listed, 84% were seen once. This clone has a single count. The source of this sequence is a man aged 18 to 30 with active or convalescent COVID-19. The sequenced material came from peripheral blood. This chain uses TRBV7-8 with TRBJ1-5; D is ambiguous. DNA of the CDR3: TGTGCCAGCAGCTTAGATTCAGCCGGGAGCAATCAGCCCCAGCATTTT. Its protein is CASSLDSAGSNQPQHF.